This T cell receptor beta chain was captured in a study of T cell responses to AZD1222 COVID-19 vaccine. Across the study: Second-dose groups at about 4 or about 12 weeks were pooled.

Study-wide findings and caveats: Only 5 or 6 people who got AZD1222 tested seropositive at baseline. Donors, mostly white British, included more females; clonal diversity was possibly underestimated. A rise in Spike-specific TCR breadth and depth followed two AZD1222 doses.

Profiling relied on immunoSEQ multiplex PCR, and the TCRdb table lists in-frame clones only, not all of them. The data show over 75,000 clones, about nine tenths seen once. The CDR3 is made up of 15 amino acids. J lost 2 bases, V lost 4 bases, and 8 bases had no gene match. Per germline, CDR1 SGHNT and CDR2 YYREEE (reference sequence). Comment on this clone: Antigen unknown.

The receptor was isolated from an adult in good health. Sequencing was performed on peripheral blood, taken on day 0 of AZD1222 vaccination. The V call is TRBV5-4, the J call TRBJ2-7, with 8 bases lining up with TRBD2. The CDR3 DNA sequence: TGTGCCAGCAGCCCGGGGGGGGTGGCAGCCTACGAGCAGTACTTC. It yields the protein CASSPGGVAAYEQYF.